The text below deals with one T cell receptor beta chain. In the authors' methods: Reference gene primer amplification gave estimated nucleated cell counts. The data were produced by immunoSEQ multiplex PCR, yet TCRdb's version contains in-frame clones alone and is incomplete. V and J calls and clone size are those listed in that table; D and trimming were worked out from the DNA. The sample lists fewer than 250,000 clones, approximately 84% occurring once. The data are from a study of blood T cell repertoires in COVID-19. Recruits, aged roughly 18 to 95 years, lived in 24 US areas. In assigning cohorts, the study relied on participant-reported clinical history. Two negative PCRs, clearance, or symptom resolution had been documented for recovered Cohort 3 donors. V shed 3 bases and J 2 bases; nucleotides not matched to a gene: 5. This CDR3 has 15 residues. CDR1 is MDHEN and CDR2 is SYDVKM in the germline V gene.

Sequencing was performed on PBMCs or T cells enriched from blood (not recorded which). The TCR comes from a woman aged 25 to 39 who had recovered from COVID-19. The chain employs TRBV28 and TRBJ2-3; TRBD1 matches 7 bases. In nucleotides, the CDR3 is TGTGCCAGCAGTTTGTGGACAGGATACACAGATACGCAGTATTTT. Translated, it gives CASSLWTGYTDTQYF. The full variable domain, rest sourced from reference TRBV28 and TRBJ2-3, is DVKVTQSSRYLVKRTGEKVFLECVQDMDHENMFWYRQDPGLGLRLIYFSYDVKMKEKGDIPEGYSVSREKKERFSLILESASTNQTSMYLCASSLWTGYTDTQYFGPGTRLTVL.